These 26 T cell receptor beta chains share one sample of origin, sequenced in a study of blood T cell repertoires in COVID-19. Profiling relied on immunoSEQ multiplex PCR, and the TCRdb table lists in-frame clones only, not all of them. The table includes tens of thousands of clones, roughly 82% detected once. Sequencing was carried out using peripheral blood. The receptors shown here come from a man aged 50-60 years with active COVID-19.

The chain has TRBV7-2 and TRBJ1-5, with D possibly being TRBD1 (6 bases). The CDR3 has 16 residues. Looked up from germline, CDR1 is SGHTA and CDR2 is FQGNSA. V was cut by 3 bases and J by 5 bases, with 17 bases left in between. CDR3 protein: CASSFTGAGAHQPQHF. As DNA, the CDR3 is TGTGCCAGCAGCTTTACTGGGGCAGGGGCCCATCAGCCCCAGCATTTT.

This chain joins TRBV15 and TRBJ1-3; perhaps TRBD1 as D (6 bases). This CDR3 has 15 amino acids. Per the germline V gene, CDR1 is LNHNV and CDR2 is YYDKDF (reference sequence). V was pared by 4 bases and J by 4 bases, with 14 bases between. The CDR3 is CATSTDSGAGNTIYF. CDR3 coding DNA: TGTGCCACCAGCACAGACTCAGGGGCCGGAAACACCATATATTTT.

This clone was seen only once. The CDR3, as DNA: TGTGCCATCCACGGGGGGACAGATACGCAGTATTTT. Translated: CAIHGGTDTQYF. The V and J genes are TRBV28 and TRBJ2-3; TRBD2 aligns across 7 bases. J gave up 3 bases and V 10 bases, and 4 bases lay outside the gene matches. The CDR3 sequence is 12 residues long. Germline CDR1 reads MDHEN; CDR2 reads SYDVKM. The whole variable domain, filled in from reference TRBV28 and TRBJ2-3, reads DVKVTQSSRYLVKRTGEKVFLECVQDMDHENMFWYRQDPGLGLRLIYFSYDVKMKEKGDIPEGYSVSREKKERFSLILESASTNQTSMYLCAIHGGTDTQYFGPGTRLTVL.

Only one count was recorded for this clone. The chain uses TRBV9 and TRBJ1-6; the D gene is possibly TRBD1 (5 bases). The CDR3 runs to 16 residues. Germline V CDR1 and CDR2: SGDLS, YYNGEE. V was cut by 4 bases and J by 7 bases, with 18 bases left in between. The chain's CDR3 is CASSLSSRPGNSPLHF. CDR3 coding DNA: TGTGCCAGCAGCCTATCTTCACGACCAGGGAATTCACCCCTCCACTTT.

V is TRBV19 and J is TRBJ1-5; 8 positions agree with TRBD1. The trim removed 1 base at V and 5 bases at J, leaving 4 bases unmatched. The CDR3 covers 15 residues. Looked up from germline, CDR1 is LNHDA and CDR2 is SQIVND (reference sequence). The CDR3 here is CASSIGQGIDQPQHF. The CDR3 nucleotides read TGTGCCAGTAGTATAGGACAGGGGATAGATCAGCCCCAGCATTTT.

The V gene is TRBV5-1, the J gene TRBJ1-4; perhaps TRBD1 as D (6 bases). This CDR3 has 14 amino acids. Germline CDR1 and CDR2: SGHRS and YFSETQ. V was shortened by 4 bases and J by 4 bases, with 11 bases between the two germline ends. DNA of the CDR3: TGCGCCAGCAGCGTTCAGGGGTTTAATGAAAAACTGTTTTTT. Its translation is CASSVQGFNEKLFF.

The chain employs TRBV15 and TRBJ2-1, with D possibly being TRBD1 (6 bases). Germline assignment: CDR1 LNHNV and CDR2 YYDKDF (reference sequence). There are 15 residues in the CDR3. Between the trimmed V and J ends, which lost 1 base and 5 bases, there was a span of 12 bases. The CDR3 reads CATSRGDMDNNEQFF. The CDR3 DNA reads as TGTGCCACCAGCAGAGGGGACATGGACAACAATGAGCAGTTCTTC.

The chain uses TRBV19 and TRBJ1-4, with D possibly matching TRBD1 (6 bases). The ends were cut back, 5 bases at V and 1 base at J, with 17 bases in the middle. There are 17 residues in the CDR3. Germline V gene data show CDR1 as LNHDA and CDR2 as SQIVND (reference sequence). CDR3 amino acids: CASSHPRGGQTNEKLFF. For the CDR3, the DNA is TGTGCCAGTAGTCACCCCCGGGGGGGGCAAACTAATGAAAAACTGTTTTTT.

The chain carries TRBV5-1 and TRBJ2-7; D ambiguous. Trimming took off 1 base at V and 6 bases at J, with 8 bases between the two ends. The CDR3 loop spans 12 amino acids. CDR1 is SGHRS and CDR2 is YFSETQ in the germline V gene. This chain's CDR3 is CASSLRFVEQYF. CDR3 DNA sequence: TGCGCCAGCAGCTTGCGTTTCGTCGAGCAGTACTTC.

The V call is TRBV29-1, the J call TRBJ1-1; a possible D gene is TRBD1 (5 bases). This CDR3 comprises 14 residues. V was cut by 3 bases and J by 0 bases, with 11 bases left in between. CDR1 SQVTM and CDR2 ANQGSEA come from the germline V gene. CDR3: CSVDRGYMNTEAFF. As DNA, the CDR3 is TGCAGCGTTGATAGGGGTTACATGAACACTGAAGCTTTCTTT.

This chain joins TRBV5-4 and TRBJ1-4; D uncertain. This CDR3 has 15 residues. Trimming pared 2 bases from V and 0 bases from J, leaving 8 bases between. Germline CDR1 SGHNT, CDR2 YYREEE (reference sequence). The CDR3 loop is CASSFRSATNEKLFF. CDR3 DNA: TGTGCCAGCAGCTTTAGGAGTGCAACTAATGAAAAACTGTTTTTT.

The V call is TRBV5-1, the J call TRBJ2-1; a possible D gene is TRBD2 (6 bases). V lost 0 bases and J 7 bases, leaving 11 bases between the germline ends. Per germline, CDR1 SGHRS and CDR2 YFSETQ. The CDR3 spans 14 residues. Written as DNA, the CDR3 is TGCGCCAGCAGCTTGGATCATGGGGGGAATGAGCAGTTCTTC. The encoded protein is CASSLDHGGNEQFF.

CDR3 nucleotides: TGTGCCAGCAGTTACGGGGACAGGGGTAACAATGAGCAGTTCTTC. Translated, it gives CASSYGDRGNNEQFF. This sequence joins TRBV6-5 and TRBJ2-1, with TRBD1 matching over 10 bases. The CDR3 sequence is 15 residues long. The V gene's germline CDR1 is MNHEY and CDR2 SVGAGI. V lost 2 bases and J lost 5; bases outside the gene matches: 3.

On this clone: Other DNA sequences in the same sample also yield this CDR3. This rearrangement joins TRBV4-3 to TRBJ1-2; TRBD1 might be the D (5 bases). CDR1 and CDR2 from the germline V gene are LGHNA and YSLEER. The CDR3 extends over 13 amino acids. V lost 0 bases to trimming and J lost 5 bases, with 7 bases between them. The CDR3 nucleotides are TGCGCCAGCAGCCAAGAGGGGGGATATGGCTACACCTTC. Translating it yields CASSQEGGYGYTF.

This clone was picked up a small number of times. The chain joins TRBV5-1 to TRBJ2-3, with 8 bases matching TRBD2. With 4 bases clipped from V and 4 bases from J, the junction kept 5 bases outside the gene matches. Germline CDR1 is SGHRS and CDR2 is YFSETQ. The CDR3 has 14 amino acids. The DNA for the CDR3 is TGCGCCAGCAGCGGGACTAGTGGATCAGATACGCAGTATTTT. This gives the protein CASSGTSGSDTQYF. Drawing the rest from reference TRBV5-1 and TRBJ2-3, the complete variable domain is KAGVTQTPRYLIKTRGQQVTLSCSPISGHRSVSWYQQTPGQGLQFLFEYFSETQRNKGNFPGRFSGRQFSNSRSEMNVSTLELGDSALYLCASSGTSGSDTQYFGPGTRLTVL.

DNA for the CDR3: TGTGCCAGTAGTTTAACTAGGTCGAACACTGAAGCTTTCTTT. This translates into CASSLTRSNTEAFF. This chain joins TRBV19 and TRBJ1-1; no reliable D call. There are 14 residues in the CDR3. The germline V gene has CDR1 LNHDA and CDR2 SQIVND (reference sequence). Trimming took off 5 bases at V and 1 base at J, with 11 bases between the two ends.

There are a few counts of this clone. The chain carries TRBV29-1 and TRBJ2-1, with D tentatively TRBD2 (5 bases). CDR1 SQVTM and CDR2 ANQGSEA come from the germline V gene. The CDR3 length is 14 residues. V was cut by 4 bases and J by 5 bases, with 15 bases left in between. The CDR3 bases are TGCAGCGTTGGGTCGGTAGAGGGTCACAATGAGCAGTTCTTC. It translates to CSVGSVEGHNEQFF.

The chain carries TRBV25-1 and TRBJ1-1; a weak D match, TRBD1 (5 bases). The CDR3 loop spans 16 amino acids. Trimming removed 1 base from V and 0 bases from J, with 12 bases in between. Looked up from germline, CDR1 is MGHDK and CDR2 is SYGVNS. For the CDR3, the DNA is TGTGCCAGCAGTGAATCGGCAGGGCGAATGAACACTGAAGCTTTCTTT. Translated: CASSESAGRMNTEAFF.

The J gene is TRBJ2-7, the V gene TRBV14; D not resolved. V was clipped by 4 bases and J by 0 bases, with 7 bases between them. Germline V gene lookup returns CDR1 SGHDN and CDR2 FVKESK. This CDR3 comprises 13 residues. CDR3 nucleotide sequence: TGTGCCAGCAGCCCGCTCAGCTCCTACGAGCAGTACTTC. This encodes CASSPLSSYEQYF.

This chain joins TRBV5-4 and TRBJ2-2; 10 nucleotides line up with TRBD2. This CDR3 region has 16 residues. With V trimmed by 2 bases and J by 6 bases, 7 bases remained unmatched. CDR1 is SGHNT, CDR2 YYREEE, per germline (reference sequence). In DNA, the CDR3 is TGTGCCAGCAGCTTCGGGGGGCTAGCGGGAGCCGGGGAGCTGTTTTTT. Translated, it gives CASSFGGLAGAGELFF.

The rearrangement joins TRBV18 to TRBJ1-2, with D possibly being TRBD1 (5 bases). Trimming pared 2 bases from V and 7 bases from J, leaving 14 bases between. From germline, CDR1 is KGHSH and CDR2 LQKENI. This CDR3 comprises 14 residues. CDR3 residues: CASSPTGVNGGYTF. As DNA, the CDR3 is TGTGCCAGCTCACCAACGGGGGTTAATGGTGGCTACACCTTC. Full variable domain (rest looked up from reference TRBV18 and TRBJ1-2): NAGVMQNPRHLVRRRGQEARLRCSPMKGHSHVYWYRQLPEEGLKFMVYLQKENIIDESGMPKERFSAEFPKEGPSILRIQQVVRGDSAAYFCASSPTGVNGGYTFGSGTRLTVV.

CDR3 DNA sequence: TGTGCCAGCAGCCAATCGACAGGGGGGGAGAACTATGGCTACACCTTC. Its protein product is CASSQSTGGENYGYTF. The genes are TRBV4-2 and TRBJ1-2; TRBD1 agrees at 9 bases. The CDR3 has 16 residues. Germline V gene sequence: CDR1 LGHNA, CDR2 YNFKEQ. V shed 2 bases and J 2 bases; nucleotides not matched to a gene: 6.

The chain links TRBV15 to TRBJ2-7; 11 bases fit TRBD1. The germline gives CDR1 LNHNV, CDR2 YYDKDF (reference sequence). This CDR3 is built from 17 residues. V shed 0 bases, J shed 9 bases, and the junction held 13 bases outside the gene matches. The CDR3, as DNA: TGTGCCACCAGCAGAGATCAATGGGGACAGGGGGGCGGGCTGCAGTACTTC. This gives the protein CATSRDQWGQGGGLQYF. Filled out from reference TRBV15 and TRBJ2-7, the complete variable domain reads DAMVIQNPRYQVTQFGKPVTLSCSQTLNHNVMYWYQQKSSQAPKLLFHYYDKDFNNEADTPDNFQSRRPNTSFCFLDIRSPGLGDTAMYLCATSRDQWGQGGGLQYFGPGTRLTVT.

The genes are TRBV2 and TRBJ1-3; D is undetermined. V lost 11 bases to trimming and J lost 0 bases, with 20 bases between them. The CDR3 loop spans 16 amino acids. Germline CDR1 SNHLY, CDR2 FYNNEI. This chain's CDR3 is CAAKVAGTSSGNTIYF. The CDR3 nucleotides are TGTGCCGCGAAGGTCGCAGGAACCTCCTCTGGAAACACCATATATTTT. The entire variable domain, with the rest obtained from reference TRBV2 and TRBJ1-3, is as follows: EPEVTQTPSHQVTQMGQEVILRCVPISNHLYFYWYRQILGQKVEFLVSFYNNEISEKSEIFDDQFSVERPDGSNFTLKIRSTKLEDSAMYFCAAKVAGTSSGNTIYFGEGSWLTVV.

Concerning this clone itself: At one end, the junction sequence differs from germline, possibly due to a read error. The CDR3 protein is CSARDSHEQYF. The CDR3 coding sequence is TGCAGTGCTAGAGACTCCCACGAGCAGTACTTC. J is TRBJ2-7 and V is TRBV20-1; D is uncertain. The germline gives CDR1 DFQATT, CDR2 SNEGSKA (reference sequence). This CDR3 comprises 11 residues.

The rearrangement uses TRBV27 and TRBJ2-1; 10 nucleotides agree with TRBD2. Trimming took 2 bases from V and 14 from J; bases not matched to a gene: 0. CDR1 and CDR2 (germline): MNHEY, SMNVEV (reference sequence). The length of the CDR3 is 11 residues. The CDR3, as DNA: TGTGCCAGCAGTTTAGGGACTAGCGAGTTCTTC. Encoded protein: CASSLGTSEFF.